The T cell receptor beta chain described here comes from a study of blood T cell repertoires in COVID-19. Study context: The United States, Italy and Spain provided the acute and convalescent COVID-19 samples. PBMCs, B-cell-depleted T cells, or T cells were the source of the cDNA or gDNA that made up the material.

As originally analysed: Nucleated cell number was recorded as an estimate derived from reference gene primer amplification. Some clones are missing from TCRdb's copy, which holds only in-frame ones; the method was immunoSEQ multiplex PCR. The V and J calls and clone size were taken over from that table, and D and trimming were inferred from the DNA. This sample has 150,000 to 200,000 clones; 65% to 90% occur once, and the top ten carry roughly 8%. This CDR3 region has 20 residues. The V end lost 3 bases, the J end lost 2 bases, and 25 bases lay between the germline ends. CDR1 LNHDA and CDR2 SQIVND come from the germline V gene (reference sequence).

The source is a man in his 60s with acute or convalescent COVID-19. The specimen was peripheral blood. V and J are TRBV19 and TRBJ2-2, with a possible D match to TRBD2 (5 bases). The CDR3 nucleotides are TGTGCCAGTAGTATCATGGCATGGACTTACGTGGGGAGTAACACCGGGGAGCTGTTTTTT. It yields the protein CASSIMAWTYVGSNTGELFF.